What follows is one T cell receptor beta chain and its context. This specimen comes from a study of control samples from healthy donors and cancer patients. Here immunoSEQ multiplex PCR was the method, and the copy in TCRdb shows in-frame clones only, minus some. The table records around 72,000 clones, approximately 80% of them present only once. With 4 bases removed from V and 3 bases from J, the gap between germline ends came to 19 bases. The germline V gene has CDR1 LNHDA and CDR2 SQIVND (reference sequence). This CDR3 spans 16 amino acids. Sequenced material: blood. This chain uses TRBV19 with TRBJ2-7; D possibly corresponds to TRBD2 (6 bases). The receptor was derived from a man aged 50 to 59 in good health. The CDR3 loop reads CASSKASGTGVYEQYF. The CDR3 DNA is TGTGCCAGTAGTAAGGCTTCGGGGACGGGGGTCTACGAGCAGTACTTC.